This T cell receptor (beta chain) was obtained from a study of blood T cell repertoires in COVID-19. The wider study: The United States, Italy and Spain supplied acute and convalescent COVID-19 samples.

Patients of the Seattle cohort, enrolled during active infection, were followed longitudinally. Data came from immunoSEQ multiplex PCR; TCRdb stores just in-frame clones and leaves some out. The sample includes around 460,000 clones, roughly 89% of them seen just once. The CDR3 covers 15 residues. The V gene's germline CDR1 is SEHNR and CDR2 FQNEAQ (reference sequence). J lost 5 bases, V lost 1 base, and 7 bases had no gene match. Sequenced input: peripheral blood. This clonotype was obtained from a man between 18 and 29 years old with COVID-19, enrolled during active disease. The chain links TRBV7-9 to TRBJ2-7; TRBD2 agrees at 8 bases. CDR3 loop: CASSLVVGGVNEQYF. The CDR3 region has the DNA TGTGCCAGCAGCTTAGTTGTCGGGGGGGTAAACGAGCAGTACTTC.